The sequence of this T cell receptor beta chain was determined in a study of Ad26.COV2.S vaccination and SARS-CoV-2 variants. Across the whole study: A participant enrolled in the COV1001 Ad26.COV2.S trial arm provided the sample. Doses of Ad26.COV2.S were injected into muscle once or twice, 56 days apart. The study's findings and limits: Total T cell responses, in the TCR breadth and depth analyses, may have been underestimated.

Treatment indicated: 15 to 20 received Ad26.COV2.S at low or high dose, single or two shots; 5 received placebo; per-sample allocation not given. Day 63 after the first vaccine or placebo injection was the time point for sampling. At a Boston site, the person donating was an adult of 18-55 years. This clone was seen only once. Its antigen is unknown. The CDR3 loop spans 15 amino acids. Germline CDR1 reads MGHRA; CDR2 reads YSYEKL. Trimming took 4 bases from V and 0 from J, leaving 13 bases between them. Produced via immunoSEQ multiplex PCR; TCRdb's table is partial and in-frame only. The sample yields about 440,000 clones, 90% seen once.

The clonotype originates from a person between 18 and 65 years old who received the Ad26.COV2.S COVID-19 vaccine or a placebo. The chain combines TRBV4-1 with TRBJ2-7, with D perhaps matching TRBD1 (6 bases). The sample was peripheral blood, taken in a trial of Ad26.COV2.S vaccine versus placebo. The DNA for the CDR3 is TGCGCCAGCAGCCCAGGGGACGATTCCTCCTACGAGCAGTACTTC. It translates to CASSPGDDSSYEQYF.